These T cell receptor beta chains were read from a single sample in a study of glioma-infiltrating T cells after dendritic cell vaccination. The repertoire was sequenced with immunoSEQ multiplex PCR; TCRdb's copy has only in-frame clones and lacks some. The sample carries 45,000 to 60,000 clones, approximately 80% recorded once. The source was blood, collected after dendritic cell vaccination. These receptors were collected from a human donor with glioblastoma. CDR3s leave out the opening cysteine and the closing phenylalanine or tryptophan. Fields, in order: CDR3 protein, V gene, J gene.

ASRPGEVQQF	TRBV6-1	TRBJ2-1
ASSGLSGGASYEQY	TRBV6-1	TRBJ2-7
ASSSVLGYT	TRBV19	TRBJ1-2
ASSIRQRPYEQY	TRBV7-8	TRBJ2-7
ASSFGTARNIQY	TRBV21-1	TRBJ2-4
ASSQYSGGNTGELF	TRBV4-2	TRBJ2-2
ASSSPITGNTEAF	TRBV5-4	TRBJ1-1
ASASTDYGYT	TRBV6-6	TRBJ1-2
ASSLGVGTSADTQY	TRBV5-8	TRBJ2-3
ASSFAGQIYEQY	TRBV27	TRBJ2-7
AWSGGPLTRQAQETQY	TRBV30	TRBJ2-5
ASSQGGGAGTEAF	TRBV4-1	TRBJ1-1
ASSQGLPLSTDTQY	TRBV4-1	TRBJ2-3
ASRSTGNTEAF	TRBV6-1	TRBJ1-1
ASRGTDLNGYT	TRBV6-6	TRBJ1-2
ASSSEVGDYEQY	TRBV7-9	TRBJ2-7
ASSRGQGWRDTQY	TRBV7-7	TRBJ2-3
ASSQGQGNTGELF	TRBV14	TRBJ2-2